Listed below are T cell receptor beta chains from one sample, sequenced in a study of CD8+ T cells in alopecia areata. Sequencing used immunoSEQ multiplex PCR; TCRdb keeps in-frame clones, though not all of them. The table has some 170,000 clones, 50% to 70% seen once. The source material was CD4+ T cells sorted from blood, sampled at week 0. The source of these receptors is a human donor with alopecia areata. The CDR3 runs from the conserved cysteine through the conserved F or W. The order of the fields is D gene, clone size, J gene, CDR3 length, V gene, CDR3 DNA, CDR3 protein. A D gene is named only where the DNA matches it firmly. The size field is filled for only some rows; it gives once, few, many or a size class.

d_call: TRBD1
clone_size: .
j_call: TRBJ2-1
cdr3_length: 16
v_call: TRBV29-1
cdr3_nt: TGCAGCTGGAAGGGGACAGGGCCAAGCTCCTACAATGAGCAGTTCTTC
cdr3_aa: CSWKGTGPSSYNEQFF

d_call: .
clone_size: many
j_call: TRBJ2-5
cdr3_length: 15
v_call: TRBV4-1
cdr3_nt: TGCGCCAGCAGCCAAGATGGACTGATCCAAGAGACCCAGTACTTC
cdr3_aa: CASSQDGLIQETQYF

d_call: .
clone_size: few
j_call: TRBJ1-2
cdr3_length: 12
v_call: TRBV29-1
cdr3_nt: TGCAGCGTTGGTTCGGGGGCCTATGGCTACACCTTC
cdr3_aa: CSVGSGAYGYTF

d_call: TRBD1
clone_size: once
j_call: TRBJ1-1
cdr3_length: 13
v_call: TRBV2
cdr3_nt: TGTGCCAGCAGTAGGACAGGGAACACTGAAGCTTTCTTT
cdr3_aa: CASSRTGNTEAFF

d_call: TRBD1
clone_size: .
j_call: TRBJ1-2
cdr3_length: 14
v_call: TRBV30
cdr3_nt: TGTGCCTGGAGTGCTCGACAGGGAGTCGATGGCTACACCTTC
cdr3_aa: CAWSARQGVDGYTF

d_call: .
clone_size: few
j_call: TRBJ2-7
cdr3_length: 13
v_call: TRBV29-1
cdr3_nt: TGCAGCGTTGAGGGTCTAGAACCCTACGAGCAGTACTTC
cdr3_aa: CSVEGLEPYEQYF

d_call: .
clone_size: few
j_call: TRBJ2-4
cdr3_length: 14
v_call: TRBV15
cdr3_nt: TGTGCCACCAGCACCCGCCGAAAGGGAAACATTCAGTACTTC
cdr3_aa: CATSTRRKGNIQYF

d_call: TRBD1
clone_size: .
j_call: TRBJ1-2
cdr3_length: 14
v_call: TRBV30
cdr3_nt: TGTGCCTGGAGTCCGGGACAGGGGAGAGGTGGCTACACCTTC
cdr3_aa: CAWSPGQGRGGYTF

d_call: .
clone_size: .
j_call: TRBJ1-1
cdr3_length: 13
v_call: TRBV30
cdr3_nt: TGTGCCTGGAGCACCCGGAGATGGGCTGAAGCTTTCTTT
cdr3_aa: CAWSTRRWAEAFF

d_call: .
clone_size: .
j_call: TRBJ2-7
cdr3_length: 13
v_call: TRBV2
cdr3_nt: TGTGCCAGCAGTGATTACCGAACCTACGAGCAGTACTTC
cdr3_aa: CASSDYRTYEQYF

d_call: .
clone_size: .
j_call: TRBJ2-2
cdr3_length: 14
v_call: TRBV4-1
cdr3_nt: TGCGCCAGCAGCCTAGACACCAACACCGGGGAGCTGTTTTTT
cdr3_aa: CASSLDTNTGELFF

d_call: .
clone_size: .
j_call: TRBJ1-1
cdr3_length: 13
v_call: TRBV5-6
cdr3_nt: TGTGCCAGCAGCTTGGATAGGGGGACTGAAGCTTTCTTT
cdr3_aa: CASSLDRGTEAFF

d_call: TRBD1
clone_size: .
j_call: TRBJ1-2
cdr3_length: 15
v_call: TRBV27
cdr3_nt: TGTGCCAGCAGTTATAGACAGGGGATGAACTATGGCTACACCTTC
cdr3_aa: CASSYRQGMNYGYTF

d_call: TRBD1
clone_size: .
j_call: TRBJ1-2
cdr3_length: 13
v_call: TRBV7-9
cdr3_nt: TGTGCCAGCAGCTTTCAGGGGGCGGAAGGCTACACCTTC
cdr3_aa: CASSFQGAEGYTF

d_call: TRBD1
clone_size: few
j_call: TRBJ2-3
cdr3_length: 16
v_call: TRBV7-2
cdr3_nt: TGTGCCAGCAGCTTAAAGGGAGCTACAGGGGCAGATACGCAGTATTTT
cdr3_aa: CASSLKGATGADTQYF

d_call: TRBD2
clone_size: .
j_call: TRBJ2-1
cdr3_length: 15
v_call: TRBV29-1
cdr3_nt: TGCAGCGTTGGTTTAGCGGGGGGACCCTACAATGAGCAGTTCTTC
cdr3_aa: CSVGLAGGPYNEQFF

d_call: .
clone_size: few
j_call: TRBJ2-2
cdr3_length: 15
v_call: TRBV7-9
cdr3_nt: TGTGCCAGCAGCTTAGGTCAAGCCGGCACCGGGGAGCTGTTTTTT
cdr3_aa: CASSLGQAGTGELFF

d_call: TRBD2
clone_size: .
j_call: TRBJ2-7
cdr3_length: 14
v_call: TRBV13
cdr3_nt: TGTGCCAGCAGCCCTAGCGGGGCTACCTACGAGCAGTACTTC
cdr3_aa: CASSPSGATYEQYF

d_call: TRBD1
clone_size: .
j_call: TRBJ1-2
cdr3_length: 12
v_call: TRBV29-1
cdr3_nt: TGCAGCGACAGGGGGCCGGGCTATGGCTACACCTTC
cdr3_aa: CSDRGPGYGYTF

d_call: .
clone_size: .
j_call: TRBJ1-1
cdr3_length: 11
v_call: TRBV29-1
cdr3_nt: TGCAGCGCCGAAAGGAGCACTGAAGCTTTCTTT
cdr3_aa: CSAERSTEAFF

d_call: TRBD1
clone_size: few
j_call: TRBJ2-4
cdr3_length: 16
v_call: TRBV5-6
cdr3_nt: TGTGCCAGCAGCCCCCCGCCGTCGGGACAGGGACACATTCAGTACTTC
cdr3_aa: CASSPPPSGQGHIQYF

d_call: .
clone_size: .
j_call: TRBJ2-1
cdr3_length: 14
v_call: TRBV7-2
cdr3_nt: TGTGCCAGCAGCCCAGTGAGGGGCAGGTATGAGCAGTTCTTC
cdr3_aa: CASSPVRGRYEQFF

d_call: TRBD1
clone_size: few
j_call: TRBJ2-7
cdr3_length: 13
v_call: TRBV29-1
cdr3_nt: TGCAGCGTTAAGGGGACAGGGCCCTTCGAGCAGTACTTC
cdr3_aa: CSVKGTGPFEQYF

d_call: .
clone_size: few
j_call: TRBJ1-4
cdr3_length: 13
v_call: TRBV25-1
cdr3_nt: TGTGCCAGCCTCCCGGACGGCGGGGAAAAACTGTTTTTT
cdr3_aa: CASLPDGGEKLFF

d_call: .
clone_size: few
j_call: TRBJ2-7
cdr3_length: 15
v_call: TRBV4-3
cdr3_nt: TGCGCCAGCAGCCAAGATCGCGGGCGGAGCTACGAGCAGTACTTC
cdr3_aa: CASSQDRGRSYEQYF